This TCR beta chain was sequenced in a study of early T cells in non-severe SARS-CoV-2 infection. Study at large: Sequencing of bulk RNA from unsorted whole blood was done, without chain pairing.

This clonotype was counted many times. TCRdb reprocessed the 5' RACE reads with MiXCR, giving one entry per CDR3 protein. The sample consists of 55,000 to 75,000 distinct CDR3 sequences, 12% of them appearing once. The CDR3 spans 14 residues. Deletions cut 5 bases from V and 4 bases from J, with 14 bases between. The material sequenced was whole blood. The gene calls are TRBV12-3 or TRBV12-4 and TRBJ2-5, with D uncertain. The source is an adult who was a healthcare worker with PCR-confirmed SARS-CoV-2 infection or an uninfected control (not recorded which). The DNA for the CDR3 is TGTGCCAGCAGTCCACGTAGTGACGGAGAGACCCAGTACTTC. This codes for CASSPRSDGETQYF.